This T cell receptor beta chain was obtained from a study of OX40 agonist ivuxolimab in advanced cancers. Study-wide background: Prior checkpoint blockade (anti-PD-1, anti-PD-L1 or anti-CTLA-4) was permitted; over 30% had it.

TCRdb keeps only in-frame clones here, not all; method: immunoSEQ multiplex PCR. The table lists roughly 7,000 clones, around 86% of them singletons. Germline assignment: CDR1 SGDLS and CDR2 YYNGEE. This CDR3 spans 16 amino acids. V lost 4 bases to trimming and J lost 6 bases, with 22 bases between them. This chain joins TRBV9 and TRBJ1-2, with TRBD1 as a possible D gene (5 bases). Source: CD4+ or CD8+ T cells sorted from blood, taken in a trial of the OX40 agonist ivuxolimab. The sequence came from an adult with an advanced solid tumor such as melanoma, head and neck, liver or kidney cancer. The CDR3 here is CASSLPGTPVVDGYTF. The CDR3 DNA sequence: TGTGCCAGCAGCTTGCCCGGGACCCCCGTGGTGGATGGCTACACCTTC.